Shown below are 13 T cell receptor beta chains from a single sample sequenced in a study of T cell responses to AZD1222 COVID-19 vaccine. Some clones are missing from TCRdb's copy, which holds only in-frame ones; the method was immunoSEQ multiplex PCR. The table shows 75,000 to 100,000 clones, with about 86% occurring only once. The source was peripheral blood, collected on day 0 of MenACWY control vaccination. The source is an adult in good health.

The chain links TRBV10-2 to TRBJ2-2; a weak D match, TRBD1 (6 bases). Looked up from germline, CDR1 is WSHSY and CDR2 is SAAADI. The CDR3 sequence is 15 residues long. V was clipped by 1 base and J by 7 bases, with 13 bases between them. This CDR3 reads CASSELWGQGGELFF. The DNA of the CDR3 is TGCGCCAGCAGTGAGTTGTGGGGGCAAGGCGGGGAGCTGTTTTTT.

This clone was observed a handful of times. This chain joins TRBV5-1 and TRBJ1-2; maybe TRBD1 (5 bases). This CDR3 contains 13 residues. Germline lookup yields CDR1 SGHRS and CDR2 YFSETQ. Trimming pared 0 bases from V and 5 bases from J, leaving 8 bases between. The CDR3 is CASSLAEGYGYTF. CDR3 DNA sequence: TGCGCCAGCAGCTTGGCCGAGGGGTATGGCTACACCTTC.

V gene TRBV11-3 combines with J gene TRBJ1-1; D is uncertain. Trimming removed 1 base at V and 1 base at J, with 7 bases between. CDR3 length: 14 residues. The germline gives CDR1 SGHNT, CDR2 YENEEA. This chain's CDR3 is CASSLGRPNTEAFF. CDR3 nucleotides: TGTGCCAGCAGCTTAGGGCGTCCGAACACTGAAGCTTTCTTT.

This chain uses TRBV19 with TRBJ2-7, with 7 bases aligning to TRBD1. The CDR3 is 14 amino acids. Germline-derived CDR1 and CDR2 are LNHDA and SQIVND (reference sequence). Losses at the gene ends were 5 bases for V and 0 bases for J; bases not matched to a gene: 4. The CDR3 here is CASSRDSYSYEQYF. DNA for the CDR3: TGTGCCAGTAGTCGGGACAGCTACTCCTACGAGCAGTACTTC.

J is TRBJ2-2 and V is TRBV5-6, with 7 bases identical to TRBD1. The CDR3 is 16 residues long. J gave up 4 bases and V 1 base, and 7 bases lay outside the gene matches. The V gene's germline CDR1 is SGHDT and CDR2 YYEEEE. Written as DNA, the CDR3 is TGTGCCAGCAGCTTGTTGCAGGGGGTAGGCACCGGGGAGCTGTTTTTT. Protein sequence: CASSLLQGVGTGELFF.

This clone was counted once. The chain employs TRBV7-2 and TRBJ2-2, with 7 nucleotides matching TRBD2. CDR1 and CDR2 (germline): SGHTA, FQGNSA. CDR3 size: 14 residues. V lost 5 bases and J lost 3; bases outside the gene matches: 3. CDR3 in DNA: TGTGCCAGCAGCCGGACTAGGGACACCGGGGAGCTGTTTTTT. Its translation is CASSRTRDTGELFF.

This clone was observed a few times. J is TRBJ2-7 and V is TRBV7-8; D not certain. Germline assignment: CDR1 SGHVS and CDR2 FQNEAQ. This CDR3 region has 12 residues. Trimming removed 1 base at V and 4 bases at J, with 5 bases between. In DNA, the CDR3 is TGTGCCAGCAGCTTAGGGCGATACGAGCAGTACTTC. Its protein product is CASSLGRYEQYF. Complete variable domain (other parts from reference TRBV7-8 and TRBJ2-7): GAGVSQSPRYKVAKRGQDVALRCDPISGHVSLFWYQQALGQGPEFLTYFQNEAQLDKSGLPSDRFFAERPEGSVSTLKIQRTQQEDSAVYLCASSLGRYEQYFGPGTRLTVT.

The rearrangement joins TRBV2 to TRBJ1-2, with D uncertain. This CDR3 has 13 amino acids. The germline gives CDR1 SNHLY, CDR2 FYNNEI. Deletions cut 1 base from V and 8 bases from J, with 11 bases between. CDR3 in amino acids: CASSEGAGRGYTF. The DNA for the CDR3 is TGTGCCAGCAGTGAAGGGGCCGGTAGAGGCTACACCTTC.

The chain recombines TRBV30 with TRBJ1-1, with D perhaps matching TRBD1 (6 bases). The V end was cut by 4 bases, the J end by 2 bases, with 14 bases between. This CDR3 has 14 residues. The germline V gene has CDR1 GTSNPN and CDR2 SVGIG (reference sequence). The DNA of the CDR3 is TGTGCCTGGAACCCAGGACAGCTAAACACTGAAGCTTTCTTT. This codes for CAWNPGQLNTEAFF.

V gene TRBV7-9 combines with J gene TRBJ1-6; D call uncertain. Trimming shortened V by 1 base and J by 8 bases, and 12 bases separated the two germline ends. Germline V lookup: CDR1 SEHNR, CDR2 FQNEAQ (reference sequence). This CDR3 spans 15 amino acids. The CDR3 nucleotides are TGTGCCAGCAGCTTAGTGGCTCGCGGGGATTCACCCCTCCACTTT. This sequence encodes CASSLVARGDSPLHF. Full variable domain (rest looked up from reference TRBV7-9 and TRBJ1-6): DTGVSQNPRHKITKRGQNVTFRCDPISEHNRLYWYRQTLGQGPEFLTYFQNEAQLEKSRLLSDRFSAERPKGSFSTLEIQRTEQGDSAMYLCASSLVARGDSPLHFGNGTRLTVT.

This clone was recorded only once. This chain links TRBV18 with TRBJ1-1; 7 bases are a match to TRBD1. CDR3 length equals 15 residues. Germline loops: CDR1 KGHSH, CDR2 LQKENI. Trimming removed 2 bases from V and 1 base from J; junction bases left unmatched: 4. The CDR3 nucleotides are TGTGCCAGCTCACCAGGAGGGGGCGCGAACACTGAAGCTTTCTTT. Its protein is CASSPGGGANTEAFF.

The V gene is TRBV5-1, the J gene TRBJ2-1; possibly TRBD1 for D (6 bases). CDR3 length: 15 residues. CDR1 and CDR2 (germline): SGHRS, YFSETQ. V was trimmed by 4 bases and J by 7 bases, leaving 18 bases between them. The CDR3 spells CASSAGDGRTNEQFF. CDR3 nucleotide sequence: TGCGCCAGCAGCGCAGGGGACGGAAGAACTAATGAGCAGTTCTTC.

This chain connects TRBV7-2 to TRBJ1-2; D is unclear. The CDR3 sequence is 14 residues long. Germline lookup yields CDR1 SGHTA and CDR2 FQGNSA. Trimming removed 1 base at V and 2 bases at J, with 8 bases between. In nucleotides, the CDR3 is TGTGCCAGCAGCTTAGAAGACGGAAACTATGGCTACACCTTC. It encodes CASSLEDGNYGYTF.